This TCR beta chain was identified in a study of read filtering for tumor transcriptome and immune sequencing. This clonotype occurred many times. From 300 to 400 ng of RNA, a library with molecular barcoded alpha/delta and beta/gamma adaptors was made. Each CDR3 protein gets one entry after TCRdb re-called the reads with MiXCR. Found here are fewer than 35,000 distinct CDR3 sequences, about 18% of them singletons; the top ten hold 16%. The CDR3 extends over 14 amino acids. The germline gives CDR1 GTSNPN, CDR2 SVGIG (reference sequence). V shed 6 bases and J shed 4 bases, with 18 bases lying between them.

The gene calls are TRBV30 and TRBJ2-5, with D perhaps matching TRBD2 (6 bases). Sequenced material: a population of CD138-negative cells sorted from bone marrow. The sequence was collected from a donor aged 40 or older with multiple myeloma. As DNA, the CDR3 is TGTGCCTGCCGCTTCAGCGGGCGCGGAGAGACCCAGTACTTC. Translating gives CACRFSGRGETQYF.